One sample yielded the 18 T cell receptor beta chains listed below, sequenced in a study of T cells in Graves' hyperthyroidism and ophthalmopathy. TCR beta CDR3 regions were amplified from RNA. When the TCR CDR3 underwent first-round RT-PCR, the HTBI primer set was used. One entry per CDR3 protein, called by TCRdb with MiXCR from the multiplex PCR reads. The data hold hundreds of thousands of distinct CDR3 sequences, with 11% to 15% observed a single time. The source material was blood. These receptors were obtained from a woman aged 18-29 years with Graves' hyperthyroidism.

The chain uses TRBV9 and TRBJ2-5; a weak D match, TRBD2 (5 bases). In germline, CDR1 is SGDLS, CDR2 YYNGEE. The length of the CDR3 is 16 residues. V gave up 0 bases and J gave up 5 bases, with 17 bases separating them. CDR3 loop: CASSVEQGKWEETQYF. For the CDR3, the DNA is TGTGCCAGCAGCGTAGAACAAGGGAAGTGGGAGGAGACCCAGTACTTC.

On this clonotype itself: A clone one base away is much larger, so this may be a read error. V usage is TRBV3-1 and J usage is TRBJ2-3; D might be TRBD2 (6 bases). The length of the CDR3 is 12 residues. In germline, CDR1 is LGHDT, CDR2 YNNKEL (reference sequence). CDR3 protein: CATGRVTGTQYF. The CDR3, as DNA: TGTGCCACCGGGAGAGTCACAGGTACGCAGTATTTT.

This clonotype occurred many times. The rearrangement uses TRBV13 and TRBJ1-1; D not resolved. The germline CDR1 and CDR2 sequences are PRHDT and FYEKMQ (reference sequence). The V and J ends lost 5 bases and 0 bases respectively, with 10 bases between them. This CDR3 has 14 residues. Here the CDR3 DNA reads TGTGCCAGCAGCAAGAGGGTGCTGAACACTGAAGCTTTCTTT. This codes for CASSKRVLNTEAFF.

The table lists this clonotype with many counts. The J gene is TRBJ2-3, the V gene TRBV29-1; perhaps TRBD1 as D (5 bases). The V gene lost 6 bases and the J gene lost 9 bases, with 16 bases spanning the gap. From germline, CDR1 is SQVTM and CDR2 ANQGSEA. This CDR3 is 12 amino acids long. Here the CDR3 reads CSVGRQTRTQYF. The CDR3 bases are TGCAGCGTCGGTCGACAGACGCGGACGCAGTATTTT.

This chain links TRBV11-2 with TRBJ2-3; 7 bases are shared with TRBD2. Trimming at V came to 3 bases and at J to 2 bases, leaving 2 bases not matched to a gene. The germline gives CDR1 SGHAT, CDR2 FQNNGV. The CDR3 is 14 amino acids. The CDR3 sequence is CASSLGGDTDTQYF. CDR3 in DNA: TGTGCCAGCAGCTTGGGGGGGGACACAGATACGCAGTATTTT.

This rearrangement joins TRBV24-1 to TRBJ2-7; D not resolved. V was shortened by 3 bases and J by 6 bases, with 8 bases between the two germline ends. Per the germline V gene, CDR1 is KGHDR and CDR2 is SFDVKD. This CDR3 is 12 amino acids long. CDR3 nucleotide sequence: TGTGCCACCAGTGATGGAAGGGTCGAGCAGTACTTC. Protein sequence: CATSDGRVEQYF.

This clonotype was found many times. The rearrangement uses TRBV6-1 and TRBJ2-5; 7 nucleotides line up with TRBD1. Trimming removed 4 bases from V and 1 base from J; junction bases left unmatched: 3. CDR3 length: 14 residues. CDR1 is MNHNS, CDR2 SASEGT, per germline. This CDR3 reads CASSGDSTQETQYF. Written as DNA, the CDR3 is TGTGCCAGCAGTGGGGACAGCACCCAAGAGACCCAGTACTTC.

This clonotype was detected ten times or more. V gene TRBV27 combines with J gene TRBJ2-5, with TRBD1 matching over 7 bases. The CDR3 loop spans 16 amino acids. Germline values: CDR1 MNHEY, CDR2 SMNVEV (reference sequence). With V trimmed by 4 bases and J by 1 base, 9 bases remained unmatched. The CDR3 reads CASSSGTALAQETQYF. CDR3 nucleotide sequence: TGTGCCAGCAGTTCGGGGACAGCCCTAGCCCAAGAGACCCAGTACTTC.

This chain connects TRBV7-2 to TRBJ2-7, with D perhaps TRBD1 (6 bases). The CDR3 runs to 15 residues. The ends were cut back, 1 base at V and 2 bases at J, with 12 bases in the middle. The germline V gene encodes CDR1 SGHTA and CDR2 FQGNSA. The CDR3: CASSLGSTGTYEQYF. The CDR3 DNA follows: TGTGCCAGCAGCTTAGGATCAACAGGGACCTACGAGCAGTACTTC.

This clonotype was seen repeatedly, ten times or more. This chain uses TRBV11-2 with TRBJ2-7, with TRBD2 matching over 7 bases. CDR1 is SGHAT, CDR2 FQNNGV, per germline. This CDR3 contains 14 residues. Trimming at V came to 5 bases and at J to 5 bases, leaving 9 bases not matched to a gene. In DNA form, the CDR3 reads TGTGCCAGCAGCCCCCCCCGCGGGAGCCACGAGCAGTACTTC. This gives the protein CASSPPRGSHEQYF. Filled out from reference TRBV11-2 and TRBJ2-7, the complete variable domain reads EAGVAQSPRYKIIEKRQSVAFWCNPISGHATLYWYQQILGQGPKLLIQFQNNGVVDDSQLPKDRFSAERLKGVDSTLKIQPAKLEDSAVYLCASSPPRGSHEQYFGPGTRLTVT.

This clonotype was seen ten or more times. This chain uses TRBV20-1 with TRBJ2-5; the D gene is possibly TRBD2 (6 bases). Trimming removed 5 bases from V and 1 base from J, with 11 bases in between. CDR3 length: 13 amino acids. Germline V gene lookup returns CDR1 DFQATT and CDR2 SNEGSKA (reference sequence). The CDR3 spells CSARGDSQETQYF. DNA of the CDR3: TGCAGTGCTCGAGGGGACTCCCAAGAGACCCAGTACTTC.

The rearrangement uses TRBV7-3 and TRBJ2-3; D is perhaps TRBD2 (6 bases). V lost 6 bases and J 6 bases, leaving 16 bases between the germline ends. The CDR3 extends over 14 amino acids. The V gene's germline CDR1 is SGHTA and CDR2 FQGTGA. The CDR3, as DNA: TGTGCCAGCAGGAGCACTAGCTTCGGGGATACGCAGTATTTT. It codes for CASRSTSFGDTQYF.

V and J are TRBV7-2 and TRBJ1-5, with 8 bases lining up with TRBD1. This CDR3 region has 14 residues. CDR1 is SGHTA, CDR2 FQGNSA, per germline. The V segment lost 6 bases and the J segment 6 bases; nucleotides outside the gene matches: 7. In DNA, the CDR3 is TGTGCCAGCAGTTCAGACAGGGGATTTCAGCCCCAGCATTTT. This gives the protein CASSSDRGFQPQHF.

Many counts were recorded for this clonotype. The chain employs TRBV4-3 and TRBJ1-1; no reliable D call. Deletions cut 1 base from V and 1 base from J, with 10 bases between. The CDR3 contains 15 residues. The germline V gene has CDR1 LGHNA and CDR2 YSLEER. Written as DNA, the CDR3 is TGCGCCAGCAGCCAAGGTTTCACTAGGAACACTGAAGCTTTCTTT. Its protein product is CASSQGFTRNTEAFF.

This clonotype was recorded a few times. This chain uses TRBV29-1 with TRBJ1-1, with D uncertain. Germline lookup yields CDR1 SQVTM and CDR2 ANQGSEA. V lost 4 bases and J 0 bases, leaving 6 bases between the germline ends. This CDR3 comprises 12 residues. DNA for the CDR3: TGCAGCGTTGTCCTCCTGAACACTGAAGCTTTCTTT. It specifies CSVVLLNTEAFF.

This clonotype was seen a handful of times. This chain links TRBV13 with TRBJ1-1; no clear D gene. V lost 0 bases and J 8 bases, leaving 13 bases between the germline ends. Germline V gene data show CDR1 as PRHDT and CDR2 as FYEKMQ (reference sequence). CDR3 length: 14 residues. In DNA, the CDR3 is TGTGCCAGCAGCTTAGGCGGTGTAAGCACGGAAGCTTTCTTT. This gives the protein CASSLGGVSTEAFF.

This clonotype was detected ten times or more. DNA of the CDR3: TGCAGTGCTAGGAAAACTTCGGCCTACGAGCAGTACTTC. This encodes CSARKTSAYEQYF. The chain joins TRBV20-1 to TRBJ2-7, with D hard to call. The V end lost 3 bases, the J end lost 2 bases, and 11 bases lay between the germline ends. The germline V gene has CDR1 DFQATT and CDR2 SNEGSKA (reference sequence). This CDR3 comprises 13 residues.

This clonotype was detected ten times or more. The CDR3 here is CASRDIPGTDEETQYF. The CDR3 DNA reads TGTGCCAGCAGAGATATTCCGGGGACAGACGAGGAGACCCAGTACTTC. The chain has TRBV6-1 and TRBJ2-5, with TRBD1 matching over 7 bases. The CDR3 has 16 amino acids. In germline, CDR1 is MNHNS, CDR2 SASEGT. The J segment lost 5 bases and the V segment lost 6 bases, leaving 15 bases of the junction unmatched.